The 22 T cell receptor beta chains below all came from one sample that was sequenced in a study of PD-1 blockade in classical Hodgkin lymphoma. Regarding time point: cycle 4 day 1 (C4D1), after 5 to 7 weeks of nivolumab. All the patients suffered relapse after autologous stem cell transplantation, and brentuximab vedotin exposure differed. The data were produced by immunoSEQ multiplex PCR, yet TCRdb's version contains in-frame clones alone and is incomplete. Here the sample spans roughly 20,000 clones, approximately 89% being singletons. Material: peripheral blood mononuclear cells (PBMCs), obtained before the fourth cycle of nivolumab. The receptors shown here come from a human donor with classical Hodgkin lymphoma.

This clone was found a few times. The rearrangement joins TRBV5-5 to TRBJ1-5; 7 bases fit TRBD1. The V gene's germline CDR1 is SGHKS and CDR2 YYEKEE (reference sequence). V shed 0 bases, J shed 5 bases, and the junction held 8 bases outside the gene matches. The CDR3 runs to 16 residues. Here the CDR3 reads CASSLGERGPDQPQHF. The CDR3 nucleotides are TGTGCCAGCAGCTTGGGTGAAAGGGGGCCCGATCAGCCCCAGCATTTT.

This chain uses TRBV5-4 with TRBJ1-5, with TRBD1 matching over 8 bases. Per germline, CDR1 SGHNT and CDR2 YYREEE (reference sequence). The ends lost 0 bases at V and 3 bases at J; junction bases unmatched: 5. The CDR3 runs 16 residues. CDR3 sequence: CASSLDQGADNQPQHF. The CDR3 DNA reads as TGTGCCAGCAGCTTGGATCAGGGGGCGGACAATCAGCCCCAGCATTTT.

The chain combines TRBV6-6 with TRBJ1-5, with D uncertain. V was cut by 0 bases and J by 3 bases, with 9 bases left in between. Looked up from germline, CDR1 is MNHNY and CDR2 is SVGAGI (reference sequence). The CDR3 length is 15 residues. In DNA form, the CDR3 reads TGTGCCAGCAGTTACTCCCATCGATCCAATCAGCCCCAGCATTTT. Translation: CASSYSHRSNQPQHF.

CDR3 amino acids: CASSPTGPSSYNSPLHF. Here the CDR3 DNA reads TGTGCCAGCTCACCAACAGGGCCGAGCTCCTATAATTCACCCCTCCACTTT. The V gene is TRBV18, the J gene TRBJ1-6; D is perhaps TRBD1 (6 bases). The CDR3 runs to 17 residues. V dropped 2 bases and J dropped 0 bases, with 11 bases sitting between them. Germline lookup yields CDR1 KGHSH and CDR2 LQKENI.

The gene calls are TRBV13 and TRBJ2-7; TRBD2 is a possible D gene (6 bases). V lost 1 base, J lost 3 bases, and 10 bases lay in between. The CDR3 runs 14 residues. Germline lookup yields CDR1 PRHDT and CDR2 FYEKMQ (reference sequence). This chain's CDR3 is CASSLEPGDYEQYF. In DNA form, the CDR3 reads TGTGCCAGCAGCTTAGAGCCGGGGGACTACGAGCAGTACTTC.

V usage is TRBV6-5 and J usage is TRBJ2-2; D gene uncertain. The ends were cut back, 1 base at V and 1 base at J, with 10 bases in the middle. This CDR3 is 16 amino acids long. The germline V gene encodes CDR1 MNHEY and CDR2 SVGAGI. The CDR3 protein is CASSYYSTLNTGELFF. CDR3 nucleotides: TGTGCCAGCAGTTACTATAGCACTCTGAACACCGGGGAGCTGTTTTTT.

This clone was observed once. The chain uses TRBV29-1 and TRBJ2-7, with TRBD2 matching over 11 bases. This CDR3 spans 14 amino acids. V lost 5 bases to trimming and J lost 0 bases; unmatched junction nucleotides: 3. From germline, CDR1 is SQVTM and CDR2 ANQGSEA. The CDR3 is CSVLTSGGSYEQYF. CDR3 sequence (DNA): TGCAGCGTTCTCACTAGCGGGGGCTCCTACGAGCAGTACTTC.

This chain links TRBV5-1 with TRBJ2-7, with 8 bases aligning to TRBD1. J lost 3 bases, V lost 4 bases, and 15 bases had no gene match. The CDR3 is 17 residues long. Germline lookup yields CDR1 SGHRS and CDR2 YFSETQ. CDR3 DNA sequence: TGCGCCAGCAGCCGATTAGCAGGGGGCGGCGGCAACTACGAGCAGTACTTC. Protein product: CASSRLAGGGGNYEQYF.

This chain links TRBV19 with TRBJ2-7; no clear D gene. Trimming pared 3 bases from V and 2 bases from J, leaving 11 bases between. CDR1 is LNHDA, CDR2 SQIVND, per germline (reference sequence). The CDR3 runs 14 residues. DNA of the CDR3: TGTGCCAGTAGTATTGGAGCGCCAGCCTACGAGCAGTACTTC. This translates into CASSIGAPAYEQYF.

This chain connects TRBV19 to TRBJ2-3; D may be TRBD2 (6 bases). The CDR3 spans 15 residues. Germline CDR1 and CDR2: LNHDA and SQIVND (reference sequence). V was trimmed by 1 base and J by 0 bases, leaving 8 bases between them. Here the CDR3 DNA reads TGTGCCAGTAGTATAGCCAGCGGGAGCACAGATACGCAGTATTTT. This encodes CASSIASGSTDTQYF.

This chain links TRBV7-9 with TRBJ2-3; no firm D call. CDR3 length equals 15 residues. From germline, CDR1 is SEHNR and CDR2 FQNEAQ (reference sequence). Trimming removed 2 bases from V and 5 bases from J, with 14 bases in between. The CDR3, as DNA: TGTGCCAGCAGCTTAAGGTCTCTAGGGCAAGATACGCAGTATTTT. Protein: CASSLRSLGQDTQYF.

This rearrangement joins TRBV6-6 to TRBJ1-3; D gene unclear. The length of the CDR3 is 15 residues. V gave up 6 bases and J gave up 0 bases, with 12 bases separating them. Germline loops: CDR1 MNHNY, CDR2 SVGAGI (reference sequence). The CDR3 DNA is TGTGCCAGCAGCCCCCGAGTTCACTCTGGAAACACCATATATTTT. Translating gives CASSPRVHSGNTIYF.

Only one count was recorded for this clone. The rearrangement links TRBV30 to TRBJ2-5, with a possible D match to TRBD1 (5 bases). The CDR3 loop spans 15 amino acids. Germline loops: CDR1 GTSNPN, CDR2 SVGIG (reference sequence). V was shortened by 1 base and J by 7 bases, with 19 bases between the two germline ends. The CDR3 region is CAWSGIERGRRTQYF. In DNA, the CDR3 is TGTGCCTGGAGTGGGATAGAAAGGGGCAGAAGGACCCAGTACTTC.

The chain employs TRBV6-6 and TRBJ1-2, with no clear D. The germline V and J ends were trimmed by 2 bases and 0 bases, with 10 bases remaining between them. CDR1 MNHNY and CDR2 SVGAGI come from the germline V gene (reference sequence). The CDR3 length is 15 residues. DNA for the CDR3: TGTGCCAGCAGTTACAATGAGGCCGCTAACTATGGCTACACCTTC. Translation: CASSYNEAANYGYTF.

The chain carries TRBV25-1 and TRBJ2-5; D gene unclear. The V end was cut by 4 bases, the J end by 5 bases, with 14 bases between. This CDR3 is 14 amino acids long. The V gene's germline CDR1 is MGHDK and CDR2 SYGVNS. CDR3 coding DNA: TGTGCCAGCAGTGGCCCGAGGTATGGGGAGACCCAGTACTTC. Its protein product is CASSGPRYGETQYF.

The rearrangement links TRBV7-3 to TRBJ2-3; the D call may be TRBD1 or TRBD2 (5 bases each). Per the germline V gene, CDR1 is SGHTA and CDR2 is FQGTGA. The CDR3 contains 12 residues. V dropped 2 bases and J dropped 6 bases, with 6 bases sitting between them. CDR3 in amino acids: CASSLEGDTQYF. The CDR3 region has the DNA TGTGCCAGCAGCTTAGAGGGGGATACGCAGTATTTT.

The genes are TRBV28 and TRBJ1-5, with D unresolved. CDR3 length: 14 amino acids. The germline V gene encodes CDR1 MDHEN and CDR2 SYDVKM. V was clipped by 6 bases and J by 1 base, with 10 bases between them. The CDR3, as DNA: TGTGCCAGCAGCAACGTTAACAGCAATCAGCCCCAGCATTTT. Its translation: CASSNVNSNQPQHF. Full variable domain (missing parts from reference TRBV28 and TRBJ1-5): DVKVTQSSRYLVKRTGEKVFLECVQDMDHENMFWYRQDPGLGLRLIYFSYDVKMKEKGDIPEGYSVSREKKERFSLILESASTNQTSMYLCASSNVNSNQPQHFGDGTRLSIL.

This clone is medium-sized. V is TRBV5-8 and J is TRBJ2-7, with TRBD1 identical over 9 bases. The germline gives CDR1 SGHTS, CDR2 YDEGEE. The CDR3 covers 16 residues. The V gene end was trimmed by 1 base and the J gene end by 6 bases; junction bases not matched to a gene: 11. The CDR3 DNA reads TGTGCCAGCAGCTTGAGGGGACAGGGATTTCGTTCCGAGCAGTACTTC. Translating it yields CASSLRGQGFRSEQYF.

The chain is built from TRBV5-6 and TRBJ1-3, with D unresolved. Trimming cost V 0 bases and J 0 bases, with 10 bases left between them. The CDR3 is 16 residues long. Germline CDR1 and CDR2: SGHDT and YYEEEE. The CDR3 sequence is CASSLVGVSSGNTIYF. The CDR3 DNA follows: TGTGCCAGCAGCTTGGTAGGTGTCAGCTCTGGAAACACCATATATTTT.

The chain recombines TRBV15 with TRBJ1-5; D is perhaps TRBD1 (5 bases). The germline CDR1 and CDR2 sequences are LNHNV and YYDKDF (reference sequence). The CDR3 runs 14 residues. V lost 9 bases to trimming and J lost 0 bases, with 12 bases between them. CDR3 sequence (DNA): TGTGCCACGGGGACGGAATATAGCAATCAGCCCCAGCATTTT. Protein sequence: CATGTEYSNQPQHF.

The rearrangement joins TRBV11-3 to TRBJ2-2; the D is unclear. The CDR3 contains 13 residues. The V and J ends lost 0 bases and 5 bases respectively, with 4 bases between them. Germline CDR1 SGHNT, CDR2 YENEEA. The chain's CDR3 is CASSLDLTGELFF. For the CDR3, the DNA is TGTGCCAGCAGCTTAGATCTTACCGGGGAGCTGTTTTTT.

CDR3 residues: CASSLAVALAYEQYF. CDR3 nucleotides: TGTGCCAGCAGCTTAGCCGTGGCCCTAGCCTACGAGCAGTACTTC. The chain uses TRBV7-2 and TRBJ2-7; D not certain. This CDR3 region has 15 residues. The V gene lost 0 bases and the J gene lost 2 bases, with 11 bases spanning the gap. CDR1 SGHTA and CDR2 FQGNSA come from the germline V gene.